The TCR beta chain described here comes from a study of blood T cells in healthy people across ages. Trimming took 4 bases from V and 3 from J, leaving 9 bases between them. The CDR3 extends over 14 amino acids. Peripheral blood from each donor was collected in a volume of approximately 9.2 milliliters. A second PCR, run for roughly 7 to 12 cycles, used a sample-barcoded 5' primer plus a J-beta primer mix. A template-switch adaptor that had 12 random nucleotides put a tag on each cDNA molecule. TCRdb reprocessed the 5' RACE reads with MiXCR, giving one entry per CDR3 protein. The table has about 930,000 distinct CDR3 sequences, around 29% seen once. The sample also formed part of further work on T cells of mothers and their children. That paper states: Donors comprised three healthy Caucasian mothers plus their six children. Related mother-child pairs showed slightly, non-significantly higher overlap than unrelated pairs.

This receptor was taken from a woman aged 35 to 49 in good health. The sequencing input was blood. The rearrangement joins TRBV12-3 or TRBV12-4 to TRBJ1-4; no clear D. CDR3 sequence (DNA): TGTGCCAGCAGTTGGTCAGGCTCTAATGAAAAACTGTTTTTT. Its protein is CASSWSGSNEKLFF.